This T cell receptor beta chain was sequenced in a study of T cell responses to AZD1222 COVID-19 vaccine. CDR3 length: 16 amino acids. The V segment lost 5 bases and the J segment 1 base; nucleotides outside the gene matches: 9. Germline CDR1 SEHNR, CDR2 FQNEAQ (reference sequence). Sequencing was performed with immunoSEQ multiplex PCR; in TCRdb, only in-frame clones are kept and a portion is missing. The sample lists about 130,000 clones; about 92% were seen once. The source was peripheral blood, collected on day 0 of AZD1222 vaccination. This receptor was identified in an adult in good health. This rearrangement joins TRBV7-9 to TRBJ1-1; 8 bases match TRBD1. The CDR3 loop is CASSPDRGGWNTEAFF. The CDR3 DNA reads TGTGCCAGCAGCCCCGACAGGGGCGGGTGGAACACTGAAGCTTTCTTT.